This T cell receptor beta chain was retrieved from a study of T cells expressing NK-cell markers. Each CDR3 protein gets one entry in TCRdb, which reprocessed the 5' RACE reads and gives no DNA. Reported are just under 150,000 distinct CDR3 sequences; the ten largest clones contain 9.5% to 15%. Per germline, CDR1 MGHDK and CDR2 SYGVNS. The CDR3 runs to 13 residues. This receptor was identified in a man younger than 35 in good health. The rearrangement links TRBV25-1 to TRBJ2-1; TCRdb selects TRBD2, and the lack of DNA leaves this call unchecked. The source material was blood T cells: a sorted CD56 or NKG2C T cell subset, CD4+ or CD8+ T cells, or bulk PBMC T cells (not recorded which). The CDR3 loop reads CASSELAGGEQFF.